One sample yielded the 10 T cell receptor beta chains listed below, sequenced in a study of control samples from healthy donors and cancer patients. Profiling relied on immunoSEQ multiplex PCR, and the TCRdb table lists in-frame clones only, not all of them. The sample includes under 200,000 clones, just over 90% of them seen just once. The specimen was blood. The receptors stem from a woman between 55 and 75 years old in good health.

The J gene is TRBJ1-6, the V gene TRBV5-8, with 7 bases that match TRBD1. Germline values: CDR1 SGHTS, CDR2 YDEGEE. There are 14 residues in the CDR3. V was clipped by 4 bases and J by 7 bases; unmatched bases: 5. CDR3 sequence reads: CASSPQGRNSPLHF. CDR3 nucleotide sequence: TGTGCCAGCAGCCCACAGGGGAGGAATTCACCCCTCCACTTT. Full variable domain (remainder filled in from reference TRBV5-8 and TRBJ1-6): EAGVTQSPTHLIKTRGQQATLRCSPISGHTSVYWYQQALGLGLQFLLWYDEGEERNRGNFPPRFSGRQFPNYSSELNVNALELEDSALYLCASSPQGRNSPLHFGNGTRLTVT.

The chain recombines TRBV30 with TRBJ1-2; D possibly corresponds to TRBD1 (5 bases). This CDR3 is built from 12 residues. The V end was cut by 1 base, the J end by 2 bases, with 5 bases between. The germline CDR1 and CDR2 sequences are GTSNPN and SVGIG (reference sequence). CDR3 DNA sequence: TGTGCCTGGAGTGGGGACAACTATGGCTACACCTTC. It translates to CAWSGDNYGYTF.

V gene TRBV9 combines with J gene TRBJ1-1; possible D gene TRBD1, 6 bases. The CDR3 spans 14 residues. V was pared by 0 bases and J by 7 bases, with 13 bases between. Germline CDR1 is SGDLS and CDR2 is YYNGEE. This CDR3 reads CASSVALGAVEAFF. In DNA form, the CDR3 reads TGTGCCAGCAGCGTAGCTCTGGGGGCTGTTGAAGCTTTCTTT.

The CDR3 bases are TGTGCCAGCGGGGGTCAGGGTAACAATGAGCAGTTCTTC. Translated: CASGGQGNNEQFF. The chain uses TRBV6-5 and TRBJ2-1; D possibly matches TRBD1 or TRBD2 (5 bases each). CDR1 is MNHEY and CDR2 is SVGAGI in the germline V gene. Trimming cost V 8 bases and J 5 bases, with 13 bases left between them. The CDR3 loop spans 13 amino acids.

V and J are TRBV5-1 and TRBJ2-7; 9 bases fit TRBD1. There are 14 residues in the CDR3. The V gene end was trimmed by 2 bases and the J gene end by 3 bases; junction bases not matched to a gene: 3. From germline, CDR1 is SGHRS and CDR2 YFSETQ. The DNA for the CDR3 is TGCGCCAGCAGCTTCGGGACAGGGAACTACGAGCAGTACTTC. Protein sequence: CASSFGTGNYEQYF.

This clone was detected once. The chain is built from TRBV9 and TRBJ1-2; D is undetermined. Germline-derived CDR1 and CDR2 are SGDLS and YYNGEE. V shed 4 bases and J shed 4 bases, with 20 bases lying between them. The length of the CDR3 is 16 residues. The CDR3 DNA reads TGTGCCAGCAGCCCTGGAAACATGGGGTCCGTCTATGGCTACACCTTC. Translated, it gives CASSPGNMGSVYGYTF.

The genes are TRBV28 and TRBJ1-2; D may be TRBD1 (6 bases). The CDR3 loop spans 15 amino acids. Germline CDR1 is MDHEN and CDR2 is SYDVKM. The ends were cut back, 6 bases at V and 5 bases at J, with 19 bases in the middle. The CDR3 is CASRRKRTEPYGYTF. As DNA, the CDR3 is TGTGCCAGCAGACGCAAAAGGACAGAACCTTATGGCTACACCTTC.

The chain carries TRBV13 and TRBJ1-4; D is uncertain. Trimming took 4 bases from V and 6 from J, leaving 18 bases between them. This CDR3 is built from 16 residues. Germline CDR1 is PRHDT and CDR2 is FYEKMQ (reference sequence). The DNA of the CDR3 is TGTGCCAGCAGCTCATCTCGGTGGGGAGCCGATGAAAAACTGTTTTTT. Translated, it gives CASSSSRWGADEKLFF.

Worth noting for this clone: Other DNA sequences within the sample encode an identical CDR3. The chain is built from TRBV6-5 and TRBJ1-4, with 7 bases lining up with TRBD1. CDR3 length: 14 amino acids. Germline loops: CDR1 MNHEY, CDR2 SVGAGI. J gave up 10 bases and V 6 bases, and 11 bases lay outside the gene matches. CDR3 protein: CASRPTGVGGKLFF. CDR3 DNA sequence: TGTGCCAGCAGGCCCACAGGGGTCGGTGGAAAACTGTTTTTT.

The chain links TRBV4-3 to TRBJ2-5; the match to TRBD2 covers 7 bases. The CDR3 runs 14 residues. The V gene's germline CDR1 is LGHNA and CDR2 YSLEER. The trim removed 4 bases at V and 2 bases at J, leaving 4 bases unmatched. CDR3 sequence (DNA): TGCGCCAGCAGCCTGCGGGGGACGCAAGAGACCCAGTACTTC. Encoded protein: CASSLRGTQETQYF.